The rows below give T cell receptor beta chains drawn from one sample of a study of prognosis after radiotherapy for stage I lung cancer. TCRdb called the multiplex PCR reads again in MiXCR, with one record for every CDR3 protein. This sample has around 25,000 distinct CDR3 sequences, with about 37% found just once. Sequenced material: PBMCs, taken before or after stereotactic body radiation therapy (not recorded which). These TCRs come from a donor aged 50 or older with non-small cell lung cancer. CDR3s include the opening cysteine and the closing phenylalanine or tryptophan. The D gene is left open where the match is weak. The size field is filled for only some rows; it gives once, few, many or a size class.

D: .
J: TRBJ2-5
V: TRBV27
size: .
DNA: TGTGCCAGCAGTTTATGGACTTCGGTCGGGGAGACCCAGTACTTC
CDR3: CASSLWTSVGETQYF

D: .
J: TRBJ1-2
V: TRBV2
size: many
DNA: TGTGCCAGCAGGGAAGCTGGACGGCATGGCTACACCTTC
CDR3: CASREAGRHGYTF

D: TRBD1
J: TRBJ1-1
V: TRBV4-1
size: .
DNA: TGCGCCAGCAGCCAAGACGTCTACAGGGGAAACACTGAAGCTTTCTTT
CDR3: CASSQDVYRGNTEAFF

D: .
J: TRBJ2-2
V: TRBV9
size: .
DNA: TGTGCCAGCAGCCGACGGAATAGCGTGAGGGACGGGGAGCTGTTTTTT
CDR3: CASSRRNSVRDGELFF

D: .
J: TRBJ2-2
V: TRBV3-1
size: many
DNA: TGTGCCAGCAGACCGGCGGCCACCGGGGAGCTGTTTTTT
CDR3: CASRPAATGELFF

D: .
J: TRBJ2-2
V: TRBV27
size: .
DNA: TGTGCCAGCAGTTTAGAGGGCTTTCCGAACACCGGGGAGCTGTTTTTT
CDR3: CASSLEGFPNTGELFF

D: .
J: TRBJ2-2
V: TRBV7-6
size: once
DNA: TGTGCCAGCAGCTTAGCGGTCGGGAGCGGAGGCCGCACCGCGGAGCTGTTTTTT
CDR3: CASSLAVGSGGRTAELFF

D: .
J: TRBJ2-3
V: TRBV19
size: many
DNA: TGTGCCAGTACCACAGGGAGAGAGGCAGATGCGCAGTATTTT
CDR3: CASTTGREADAQYF

D: .
J: TRBJ1-4
V: TRBV10-3
size: .
DNA: TGTGCCATCAGTGTGGGCAACAGCCTTCCTGCAACTAATGAAAAACTGTTTTTT
CDR3: CAISVGNSLPATNEKLFF

D: .
J: TRBJ2-7
V: TRBV3-1
size: .
DNA: TGTGCCAGCAGCCAAGACCCGTATCGAGCCTACGAGCAGTACTTC
CDR3: CASSQDPYRAYEQYF

D: .
J: TRBJ2-3
V: TRBV30
size: .
DNA: TGTGCCTGGAGCTCCTTCTGTGGTACGCAGTATTTT
CDR3: CAWSSFCGTQYF

D: TRBD2
J: TRBJ2-5
V: TRBV7-3
size: many
DNA: TGTGCCAGCAGCCTCAACGGACTAGCGGGAGTAGAGACCCAGTACTTC
CDR3: CASSLNGLAGVETQYF

D: .
J: TRBJ2-1
V: TRBV18
size: many
DNA: TGTGCCAGCTCCCAAGGACCTACCTACAATGAGCAGTTCTTC
CDR3: CASSQGPTYNEQFF

D: .
J: TRBJ2-2
V: TRBV18
size: many
DNA: TGTGCCAGCTCAGCTACAGGGAACACCGGGGAGCTGTTTTTT
CDR3: CASSATGNTGELFF

D: .
J: TRBJ2-7
V: TRBV6-2/TRBV6-3
size: .
DNA: TGTGCCAGCAATTGGGAGTACAACTCCTACGAGCAGTACTTC
CDR3: CASNWEYNSYEQYF

D: .
J: TRBJ2-7
V: TRBV7-2
size: many
DNA: TGTGCCAGCAGCCCCGACAGAAACTACGAGCAGTACTTC
CDR3: CASSPDRNYEQYF

D: .
J: TRBJ1-1
V: TRBV4-2
size: many
DNA: TGTGCCAGCAGCCAAGTTGGCCAAGCGAGGACTGAAGCTTTCTTT
CDR3: CASSQVGQARTEAFF

D: .
J: TRBJ1-5
V: TRBV6-2/TRBV6-3
size: .
DNA: TGTGCCAGCAGTTCCCAAGTCGGGCACAGGCCAGCGGGGACGAATCAGCCCCAGCATTTT
CDR3: CASSSQVGHRPAGTNQPQHF

D: .
J: TRBJ1-6
V: TRBV6-1
size: .
DNA: TGTGCCAGCAGTGATAGGGAGTACTATAATTCACCCCTCCACTTT
CDR3: CASSDREYYNSPLHF

D: TRBD2
J: TRBJ2-7
V: TRBV2
size: many
DNA: TGTGCCAGCAGTGGGGGTCTGGCTAGCGGGAGTTACGAGCAGTACTTC
CDR3: CASSGGLASGSYEQYF

D: .
J: TRBJ2-1
V: TRBV6-1
size: few
DNA: TGTGCCAGCAGCCAACTTCGAATAGCCGCCGAGCAGTTCTTC
CDR3: CASSQLRIAAEQFF

D: .
J: TRBJ2-1
V: TRBV11-2
size: .
DNA: TGTGCCAGCAGCTTCAGCGGGCACGATGAGCAGTTCTTC
CDR3: CASSFSGHDEQFF

D: .
J: TRBJ2-1
V: TRBV25-1
size: once
DNA: TGTGCCAGCAGTGTTGGGACCAGTGGGTACAATGAGCAGTTCTTC
CDR3: CASSVGTSGYNEQFF

D: .
J: TRBJ2-7
V: TRBV7-6
size: many
DNA: TGTGCCAGCAGCCCAACGGACATGCGGTTGTACGAGCAGTACTTC
CDR3: CASSPTDMRLYEQYF

D: .
J: TRBJ2-7
V: TRBV7-2
size: many
DNA: TGTGCCAGCAGCCTGGATTCCCTCAGGGCCTACGAGCAGTACTTC
CDR3: CASSLDSLRAYEQYF

D: TRBD1
J: TRBJ1-5
V: TRBV12-3/TRBV12-4
size: many
DNA: TGTGCCAGCAGCCCCGGACAGGGTAGAAATCAGCCCCAGCATTTT
CDR3: CASSPGQGRNQPQHF

D: .
J: TRBJ2-6
V: TRBV28
size: .
DNA: TGTGCCAGCAGTTTGCCAGGGTTAGGCTCTGGGGCCAACGTCCTGACTTTC
CDR3: CASSLPGLGSGANVLTF

D: .
J: TRBJ1-1
V: TRBV28
size: .
DNA: TGTGCCAGCAGTTTATTCGGTGACGGGCGGGCATACACTGAAGCTTTCTTT
CDR3: CASSLFGDGRAYTEAFF

D: .
J: TRBJ1-1
V: TRBV4-3
size: few
DNA: TGCGCCAGCAGCCAAGAGGGGAGGGCTGAAGCTTTCTTT
CDR3: CASSQEGRAEAFF

D: .
J: TRBJ1-5
V: TRBV24-1
size: many
DNA: TGTGCCACCAGTGTGGCAGGGGATCAGCCCCAGCATTTT
CDR3: CATSVAGDQPQHF

D: .
J: TRBJ1-6
V: TRBV6-5
size: many
DNA: TGTGCCAGCAGTTACATAGAGGCCGGTGATTCACCCCTCCACTTT
CDR3: CASSYIEAGDSPLHF

D: .
J: TRBJ1-1
V: TRBV19
size: once
DNA: TGTGCCAGTATGAGGACAGAGAACACTGAAGCTTTCTTT
CDR3: CASMRTENTEAFF

D: TRBD2
J: TRBJ2-7
V: TRBV19
size: .
DNA: TGTGCCAGTAATGAAGCGGGAGGGCCCTACGAGCATTACTTC
CDR3: CASNEAGGPYEHYF

D: TRBD2
J: TRBJ2-2
V: TRBV19
size: many
DNA: TGTGCCAGTAAGTGGGCCAGCGGGAGTCCCACCGGGGAGCTGTTTTTT
CDR3: CASKWASGSPTGELFF

D: .
J: TRBJ2-7
V: TRBV28
size: many
DNA: TGTGCCAGCAGTCCCGGGACGGCGAATTACGAGCAGTACTTC
CDR3: CASSPGTANYEQYF

D: .
J: TRBJ2-1
V: TRBV11-3
size: once
DNA: TGTGCCAGCAGTCTAGAGAAGTCAGGGGGGGACTCCCCCTACAATGAGCAGTTCTTC
CDR3: CASSLEKSGGDSPYNEQFF

D: .
J: TRBJ2-3
V: TRBV6-1
size: many
DNA: TGTGCCAGCAGACTGGGAGCCACTAGCACAGATACGCAGTATTTT
CDR3: CASRLGATSTDTQYF

D: .
J: TRBJ2-7
V: TRBV18
size: .
DNA: TGTGCCAGCTCACCGGGGAGCGGAGACGGGGGCGAGCAGTACTTC
CDR3: CASSPGSGDGGEQYF

D: .
J: TRBJ2-3
V: TRBV12-3/TRBV12-4
size: many
DNA: TGTGCCAGCAATTACGAGGCAGATACGCAGTATTTT
CDR3: CASNYEADTQYF

D: .
J: TRBJ2-5
V: TRBV4-1
size: .
DNA: TGCGCCAGCAGCCAAGTGCGTCAAGAGACCCAGTACTTC
CDR3: CASSQVRQETQYF

D: .
J: TRBJ2-7
V: TRBV28
size: .
DNA: TGTGCCAGCAATCCCGGGCGTGGCGGTATCTACGAGCAGTACTTC
CDR3: CASNPGRGGIYEQYF

D: .
J: TRBJ2-7
V: TRBV7-9
size: many
DNA: TGTGCCAGCAGCACATATAACAGGGAACACGAGCAGTACTTC
CDR3: CASSTYNREHEQYF

D: .
J: TRBJ2-1
V: TRBV20-1
size: many
DNA: TGCAGTGCGGGAGGGGGGTCAGGGGCCGGGGATGCGCAGTTCTTC
CDR3: CSAGGGSGAGDAQFF

D: .
J: TRBJ2-3
V: TRBV7-2
size: many
DNA: TGTGCCAGCAGCTTAGTGGGACGGGGCGCAGATACGCAGTATTTT
CDR3: CASSLVGRGADTQYF

D: .
J: TRBJ2-1
V: TRBV24-1
size: many
DNA: TGTGCCACCAGCCAACCCTCCCCGGGGAGTAGCTCCTACAATGAGCAGTTCTTC
CDR3: CATSQPSPGSSSYNEQFF

D: TRBD1
J: TRBJ2-7
V: TRBV6-1
size: .
DNA: TGTGCCAGCTCAAGGACAGGGGACGAGCAGTACTTC
CDR3: CASSRTGDEQYF